This is a list of T cell receptor beta chains from one sample in a study of T-cell memory formation after mild COVID-19. TCRdb processed the 5' RACE reads anew with MiXCR; each CDR3 protein has one entry. This sample has about 430,000 distinct CDR3 sequences; more than 15% occur once, and the top ten carry 20% to 25%. The material sequenced was PBMCs or a T cell subset sorted from them (not recorded which). These receptors originate from a man aged 18 to 35 who had mild COVID-19 (a few samples of this study predate the infection). Cell type and time point are not known. Each CDR3 is given with its conserved first and last residue. Fields, in order: J gene, D gene, V gene, CDR3 protein. A D gene is named only where the DNA matches it firmly.

TRBJ2-1,TRBD1,TRBV11-2,CASSPLDREQFF
TRBJ2-7,TRBD1,TRBV11-2,CASSLGHRGMYEQYF
TRBJ2-7,TRBD1,TRBV20-1,CSASRDSKAYEQYF
TRBJ2-1,NA,TRBV5-1,CASSSGESSYNEQFF
TRBJ2-1,NA,TRBV21-1,CASSKGYGVTWGSSYNEQFF
TRBJ2-1,TRBD2,TRBV11-2,CASSLAVTLAGAEQFF
TRBJ2-2,TRBD2,TRBV7-8,CASSARGGGGPITGELFF
TRBJ1-2,TRBD1,TRBV15,CATSKTGNYGYTF
TRBJ1-1,NA,TRBV10-2,CASGGVGVNTEAFF
TRBJ1-4,TRBD1,TRBV7-8,CASSLTGTVNEKLFF
TRBJ1-2,TRBD1,TRBV12-3/TRBV12-4,CASSTGAGYGYTF
TRBJ2-5,TRBD1,TRBV5-1,CASSQMIGQGEETQYF
TRBJ1-1,NA,TRBV5-1,CASSTPGSANTEAFF
TRBJ2-5,NA,TRBV28,CASEGIQETQYF
TRBJ2-5,TRBD2,TRBV7-3,CASSPSGGLARAQYF
TRBJ1-1,NA,TRBV20-1,CSARSQTSGADEAFF
TRBJ2-7,NA,TRBV4-1,CASSQVDSAYEQYF
TRBJ2-3,NA,TRBV7-2,CASSDLVTDTQYF
TRBJ2-7,NA,TRBV20-1,CSARDFSDTDSYEQYF
TRBJ1-6,NA,TRBV7-9,CASSLNRVGNSPLHF
TRBJ1-2,NA,TRBV6-2/TRBV6-3,CASSLREFYGYTF
TRBJ1-1,NA,TRBV7-3,CASSRSGETEAFF
TRBJ1-6,TRBD1,TRBV5-1,CASSLGTTGDSPLHF
TRBJ2-3,NA,TRBV7-3,CASSRDISTDTQYF
TRBJ2-7,TRBD2,TRBV4-1,CASSQTSGYSYEQYF
TRBJ1-5,NA,TRBV24-1,CATSTLGNQPQHF
TRBJ1-5,TRBD1,TRBV7-2,CASSPTGWNQPQHF
TRBJ2-1,TRBD1,TRBV15,CATRGRTGAGYEQFF
TRBJ2-1,TRBD2,TRBV29-1,CSVDTLAARANEQFF
TRBJ1-6,NA,TRBV7-9,CASSRPGAKNSPLHF
TRBJ2-3,NA,TRBV7-2,CASSLGDTRPQYF
TRBJ2-1,TRBD2,TRBV20-1,CSALSIAGALLNEQFF
TRBJ1-1,NA,TRBV18,CASSPRTNTEAFF
TRBJ2-7,TRBD2,TRBV7-2,CASSSRLAEGEQYF
TRBJ2-7,NA,TRBV5-1,CASSLAGTSGQYF
TRBJ1-1,TRBD1,TRBV7-9,CASSSDREAFF
TRBJ2-5,NA,TRBV4-1,CASIQEGSAETQYF
TRBJ1-1,NA,TRBV4-1,CASSQTQGVEAFF
TRBJ2-5,NA,TRBV9,CASSAAGETQYF
TRBJ1-2,NA,TRBV27,CASSLRANYGYTF
TRBJ2-3,NA,TRBV7-2,CASSASLGRTDTQYF
TRBJ1-2,TRBD1,TRBV6-2/TRBV6-3,CASSPRDRVLGYTF